The source of this T cell receptor (beta chain) is a study of blood T cells in healthy people across ages. The CDR3 consists of 11 residues. CDR1 and CDR2 from the germline V gene are LNHDA and SQIVND (reference sequence). The trim removed 11 bases at V and 9 bases at J, leaving 5 bases unmatched. Next came a second PCR, run for about 6 to 12 cycles, which used a sample-barcoded 5' primer along with a J-beta primer mix. TCRdb reprocessed the 5' RACE reads via MiXCR and lists one record per CDR3 protein. The sample has over a million distinct CDR3 sequences; less than 50% are singletons. The receptor was derived from a woman aged 60 to 75 in good health. Sequenced: blood. The gene calls are TRBV19 and TRBJ2-1, with 9 bases matching TRBD2. This CDR3 reads CAPSGEGEQFF. The CDR3 region has the DNA TGTGCCCCTAGCGGGGAGGGTGAGCAGTTCTTC.